This T cell receptor beta chain emerged from a study of shared clonotypes between healthy human individuals. CDR1 and CDR2 (germline): MGHDK, SYGVNS. V was clipped by 6 bases and J by 2 bases; unmatched bases: 5. This CDR3 is 15 amino acids long. Libraries were prepared by immunoSEQ multiplex PCR; TCRdb keeps only in-frame clonotypes and omits some of them. The sample lists about 1.1 million clones, about 80% occurring once. Sequencing input: memory CD4+ T cells from PBMCs. The subset is: CD45RA-negative fraction. The source is a man between 18 and 35 years old in good health. Some clones in this sample may be carry-over from other donors' samples. The chain links TRBV25-1 to TRBJ2-1; 9 bases map to TRBD1. The CDR3: CASSKTGGTYNEQFF. The CDR3 DNA follows: TGTGCCAGCAGCAAAACAGGGGGCACCTACAATGAGCAGTTCTTC.